Sequencing of this TCR beta chain was carried out in a study of blood T cell repertoires in COVID-19. This clone was observed once. V was clipped by 1 base and J by 7 bases, with 5 bases between them. The CDR3 is 12 amino acids. Germline lookup yields CDR1 MNHNS and CDR2 SASEGT. The repertoire was sequenced with immunoSEQ multiplex PCR; TCRdb's copy has only in-frame clones and lacks some. This sample carries 470,000 or so clones, approximately 83% of them seen once, and the ten largest clones take 3.2%. Material for sequencing was peripheral blood. The rearrangement joins TRBV6-1 to TRBJ2-1; D ambiguous. The sequence was collected from a human donor in a cohort sampled during active COVID-19. Here the CDR3 reads CASSEVSNEQFF. The CDR3 DNA is TGTGCCAGCAGTGAAGTGAGTAATGAGCAGTTCTTC.